The rows below give T cell receptor beta chains drawn from one sample of a study of T cell responses to AZD1222 COVID-19 vaccine. Repertoires were generated with immunoSEQ multiplex PCR, while TCRdb's copy carries only in-frame clones and drops some. This sample has some 180,000 clones, with 90% to 95% found just once. The source material was peripheral blood, sampled 28 days after the second dose of the MenACWY control vaccine. The source of these receptors is an adult who received the MenACWY meningococcal vaccine as a control. The CDR3 runs from the conserved cysteine through the conserved F or W. D genes are given only for firm matches. Clone size is stated in some rows and not others, as once, few, many or a class when expanded.

CDR3nt: TGTGCCTGGAGTGTAGGACAGGGCAATGGCTACACCTTC
CDR3aa: CAWSVGQGNGYTF
j_gene: TRBJ1-2
len: 13
abundance: .
v_gene: TRBV30
d_gene: TRBD1

CDR3nt: TGTGCCAGCAGCTTATACCAAGAGACCCAGTACTTC
CDR3aa: CASSLYQETQYF
j_gene: TRBJ2-5
len: 12
abundance: .
v_gene: TRBV7-2
d_gene: .

CDR3nt: TGTGCCAGCAGCGCTTACTCTGGGGCCAACGTCCTGACTTTC
CDR3aa: CASSAYSGANVLTF
j_gene: TRBJ2-6
len: 14
abundance: .
v_gene: TRBV6-4
d_gene: .

CDR3nt: TGTGCCAGCAGTTACTCCTCGAGGGTCACTGAAGCTTTCTTT
CDR3aa: CASSYSSRVTEAFF
j_gene: TRBJ1-1
len: 14
abundance: once
v_gene: TRBV6-5
d_gene: .

CDR3nt: TGTGCCAGCAGTGAAGCGGGCGGGGGGCCCGGCGGTTCACCCCTCCACTTT
CDR3aa: CASSEAGGGPGGSPLHF
j_gene: TRBJ1-6
len: 17
abundance: .
v_gene: TRBV2
d_gene: .

CDR3nt: TGTGCCTGGAGTGGTCCCGCGGGGACCCAGTACTTC
CDR3aa: CAWSGPAGTQYF
j_gene: TRBJ2-5
len: 12
abundance: .
v_gene: TRBV30
d_gene: .

CDR3nt: TGTGCCAGCAAACGACCCTCGGTCCTTCGGGGCGGCTACACCTTC
CDR3aa: CASKRPSVLRGGYTF
j_gene: TRBJ1-2
len: 15
abundance: once
v_gene: TRBV6-5
d_gene: .

CDR3nt: TGTGCCAGCAGCCCCCACGGCAGTGAAGCTTTCTTT
CDR3aa: CASSPHGSEAFF
j_gene: TRBJ1-1
len: 12
abundance: .
v_gene: TRBV3-1/TRBV3-2
d_gene: .

CDR3nt: TGTGCCAGCAGCCAAGTTGGGAGCCAGCCCCAGCATTTT
CDR3aa: CASSQVGSQPQHF
j_gene: TRBJ1-5
len: 13
abundance: .
v_gene: TRBV3-1/TRBV3-2
d_gene: .

CDR3nt: TGTGCCAGCAGTTTATCCATTGGGACAGGGCTTCAGCCCCAGCATTTT
CDR3aa: CASSLSIGTGLQPQHF
j_gene: TRBJ1-5
len: 16
abundance: .
v_gene: TRBV27
d_gene: TRBD1

CDR3nt: TGCGCCAGCAGCTTGGACGGGACAGACTATGGCTACACCTTC
CDR3aa: CASSLDGTDYGYTF
j_gene: TRBJ1-2
len: 14
abundance: .
v_gene: TRBV5-1
d_gene: TRBD1

CDR3nt: TGTGCCAGCAGCCAAGATCATTCAGGGGGCACCAGGCGGGGGGGCACCTTCTTC
CDR3aa: CASSQDHSGGTRRGGTFF
j_gene: TRBJ2-1
len: 18
abundance: .
v_gene: TRBV3-1/TRBV3-2
d_gene: .

CDR3nt: TGTGCCTGGAGTCGGGTTAGCAATCAGCCCCAGCATTTT
CDR3aa: CAWSRVSNQPQHF
j_gene: TRBJ1-5
len: 13
abundance: .
v_gene: TRBV30
d_gene: .

CDR3nt: TGTGCCAGTAGTATCGGGACCTCCTACGAGCAGTACTTC
CDR3aa: CASSIGTSYEQYF
j_gene: TRBJ2-7
len: 13
abundance: once
v_gene: TRBV19
d_gene: .

CDR3nt: TGTGCCAGCAGTTCCCCGAGGGGCACCACCTACGAGCAGTACTTC
CDR3aa: CASSSPRGTTYEQYF
j_gene: TRBJ2-7
len: 15
abundance: .
v_gene: TRBV28
d_gene: .

CDR3nt: TGTGCCAGCAGTTTTCAAAACACTGAAGCTTTCTTT
CDR3aa: CASSFQNTEAFF
j_gene: TRBJ1-1
len: 12
abundance: .
v_gene: TRBV12-3/TRBV12-4
d_gene: .

CDR3nt: TGTGCCAGCAGTGAAAGGGGGTGGGACACTGAAGCTTTCTTT
CDR3aa: CASSERGWDTEAFF
j_gene: TRBJ1-1
len: 14
abundance: .
v_gene: TRBV2
d_gene: .

CDR3nt: TGTGCCAGTAGGGGACAGGGGTTTTCACCCCTCCACTTT
CDR3aa: CASRGQGFSPLHF
j_gene: TRBJ1-6
len: 13
abundance: few
v_gene: TRBV19
d_gene: TRBD1

CDR3nt: TGTGCCAGCAGCTCTTCCTATGGCTACACCTTC
CDR3aa: CASSSSYGYTF
j_gene: TRBJ1-2
len: 11
abundance: .
v_gene: TRBV28
d_gene: .

CDR3nt: TGTGCCAGCAGCTTAGAGTCCACACCCTTTGGTGGCTACACCTTC
CDR3aa: CASSLESTPFGGYTF
j_gene: TRBJ1-2
len: 15
abundance: .
v_gene: TRBV7-8
d_gene: .

CDR3nt: TGTGCCAGCTCACCAACAGGGGTTCAAGAGACCCAGTACTTC
CDR3aa: CASSPTGVQETQYF
j_gene: TRBJ2-5
len: 14
abundance: .
v_gene: TRBV18
d_gene: TRBD1

CDR3nt: TGTGCCAGCAGCTTAGTCCGGACAGGGAGCGGCTACACCTTC
CDR3aa: CASSLVRTGSGYTF
j_gene: TRBJ1-2
len: 14
abundance: .
v_gene: TRBV7-2
d_gene: TRBD1

CDR3nt: TGTGCCAGCTCGGTGGGGACGGCAAGTAACACTGAAGCTTTCTTT
CDR3aa: CASSVGTASNTEAFF
j_gene: TRBJ1-1
len: 15
abundance: .
v_gene: TRBV18
d_gene: .

CDR3nt: TGTGCCACAGGGGGGATTAATGAAAAACTGTTTTTT
CDR3aa: CATGGINEKLFF
j_gene: TRBJ1-4
len: 12
abundance: .
v_gene: TRBV5-6
d_gene: TRBD1

CDR3nt: TGTGCCAGCAGGTTCCAGGGGGCGCTTCAGCCCCAGCATTTT
CDR3aa: CASRFQGALQPQHF
j_gene: TRBJ1-5
len: 14
abundance: .
v_gene: TRBV2
d_gene: TRBD1

CDR3nt: TGTGCCAGCAGTGCTAGCGGGGCTTCCACAGATACGCAGTATTTT
CDR3aa: CASSASGASTDTQYF
j_gene: TRBJ2-3
len: 15
abundance: .
v_gene: TRBV6-4
d_gene: TRBD2

CDR3nt: TGTGTCGCGGGGAGGTGGGACACTGAAGCTTTCTTT
CDR3aa: CVAGRWDTEAFF
j_gene: TRBJ1-1
len: 12
abundance: .
v_gene: TRBV6-5
d_gene: .

CDR3nt: TGCGCCAGCAGCTTCAGACAAGGGTTTAATGAAAAACTGTTTTTT
CDR3aa: CASSFRQGFNEKLFF
j_gene: TRBJ1-4
len: 15
abundance: .
v_gene: TRBV5-1
d_gene: .

CDR3nt: TGTGCCAGTATTGCGGGGGCTGAAGCTTTCTTT
CDR3aa: CASIAGAEAFF
j_gene: TRBJ1-1
len: 11
abundance: once
v_gene: TRBV19
d_gene: .

CDR3nt: TGTGCCAGCAGCTCGGGACCTAGGAATCAGCCCCAGCATTTT
CDR3aa: CASSSGPRNQPQHF
j_gene: TRBJ1-5
len: 14
abundance: .
v_gene: TRBV7-8
d_gene: .

CDR3nt: TGCGCCAGCAGCCAAGCGCAGGGGGGGGCTTACGAGCAGTACTTC
CDR3aa: CASSQAQGGAYEQYF
j_gene: TRBJ2-7
len: 15
abundance: .
v_gene: TRBV4-3
d_gene: .

CDR3nt: TGTGCCAGCAGTACGGGCGGAGCGGGGGGTAATGAGCAGTTCTTC
CDR3aa: CASSTGGAGGNEQFF
j_gene: TRBJ2-1
len: 15
abundance: .
v_gene: TRBV6-5
d_gene: TRBD2

CDR3nt: TGTGCCAGCTCACCGAAAGGGAACGAGCAGTACTTC
CDR3aa: CASSPKGNEQYF
j_gene: TRBJ2-7
len: 12
abundance: .
v_gene: TRBV18
d_gene: .

CDR3nt: TGTGCCAGCAGCTTAGCAGGGCCGAACACCGGGGAGCTGTTTTTT
CDR3aa: CASSLAGPNTGELFF
j_gene: TRBJ2-2
len: 15
abundance: .
v_gene: TRBV11-2
d_gene: .

CDR3nt: TGTGCCAGCAGCTTAGTGTCAGGGTATCAGCCCCAGCATTTT
CDR3aa: CASSLVSGYQPQHF
j_gene: TRBJ1-5
len: 14
abundance: .
v_gene: TRBV7-2
d_gene: .

CDR3nt: TGTGCCAGCAGTGAGGCTGCCAGCTCCTATAATTCACCCCTCCACTTT
CDR3aa: CASSEAASSYNSPLHF
j_gene: TRBJ1-6
len: 16
abundance: .
v_gene: TRBV6-1
d_gene: .

CDR3nt: TGTGCCAGCAGCGGGCAGTCGAAGATCACCGGGGAGCTGTTTTTT
CDR3aa: CASSGQSKITGELFF
j_gene: TRBJ2-2
len: 15
abundance: .
v_gene: TRBV5-4
d_gene: .

CDR3nt: TGTGCCAGCAGCCTATCGACAGGGCGCAATCAGCCCCAGCATTTT
CDR3aa: CASSLSTGRNQPQHF
j_gene: TRBJ1-5
len: 15
abundance: .
v_gene: TRBV3-1/TRBV3-2
d_gene: TRBD1

CDR3nt: TGCGCCAGCAGCCCGGGGGGGGCAAAAGAGACCCAGTACTTC
CDR3aa: CASSPGGAKETQYF
j_gene: TRBJ2-5
len: 14
abundance: .
v_gene: TRBV5-1
d_gene: TRBD2

CDR3nt: TGCGCCAGCAGCTTGGGCAGGGGGCCCTACGAGCAGTACTTC
CDR3aa: CASSLGRGPYEQYF
j_gene: TRBJ2-7
len: 14
abundance: once
v_gene: TRBV5-1
d_gene: TRBD1

CDR3nt: TGTGCCAGCAGTTTAGACAGGGTCTCGCCCCAGCATTTT
CDR3aa: CASSLDRVSPQHF
j_gene: TRBJ1-5
len: 13
abundance: .
v_gene: TRBV12-3/TRBV12-4
d_gene: .

CDR3nt: TGTGCCAGCAGCCAAGTCGGGACGGGTTATTCACCCCTCCACTTT
CDR3aa: CASSQVGTGYSPLHF
j_gene: TRBJ1-6
len: 15
abundance: .
v_gene: TRBV3-1/TRBV3-2
d_gene: .

CDR3nt: TGCACCAGCGGGAGGTTCACCGGGGAGCTGTTTTTT
CDR3aa: CTSGRFTGELFF
j_gene: TRBJ2-2
len: 12
abundance: once
v_gene: TRBV1
d_gene: .

CDR3nt: TGTGCCAGCAGACCCGGGGGGGCCGGCACCGGGGAGCTGTTTTTT
CDR3aa: CASRPGGAGTGELFF
j_gene: TRBJ2-2
len: 15
abundance: .
v_gene: TRBV27
d_gene: TRBD2

CDR3nt: TGTGCCAGTAGTATAGGTGGGCGAAATCAGCCCCAGCATTTT
CDR3aa: CASSIGGRNQPQHF
j_gene: TRBJ1-5
len: 14
abundance: .
v_gene: TRBV19
d_gene: .

CDR3nt: TGTGCCAGCAGCTTAGATCAGGGAGTAAACTATTCACCCCTCCACTTT
CDR3aa: CASSLDQGVNYSPLHF
j_gene: TRBJ1-6
len: 16
abundance: .
v_gene: TRBV7-9
d_gene: .

CDR3nt: TGTGCCAGCAGTGGGGCAGGGGGCTACGAGCAGTACTTC
CDR3aa: CASSGAGGYEQYF
j_gene: TRBJ2-7
len: 13
abundance: .
v_gene: TRBV25-1
d_gene: TRBD1

CDR3nt: TGCGCCAGCAGCCAAGAGGGGTGGGGGCTAGGTCAGCCCCAGCATTTT
CDR3aa: CASSQEGWGLGQPQHF
j_gene: TRBJ1-5
len: 16
abundance: .
v_gene: TRBV4-1
d_gene: .

CDR3nt: TGTGCCAGCAGCTTACAGTCCGGGGAGCTGTTTTTT
CDR3aa: CASSLQSGELFF
j_gene: TRBJ2-2
len: 12
abundance: .
v_gene: TRBV13
d_gene: .

CDR3nt: TGCGCCAGCAGCCAGGGGGGGTACTCCTACGAGCAGTACTTC
CDR3aa: CASSQGGYSYEQYF
j_gene: TRBJ2-7
len: 14
abundance: .
v_gene: TRBV5-1
d_gene: .

CDR3nt: TGTGCCAGCAGCCCGTCATTCCGGGACGGATCCTACGAGCAGTACTTC
CDR3aa: CASSPSFRDGSYEQYF
j_gene: TRBJ2-7
len: 16
abundance: .
v_gene: TRBV7-9
d_gene: .